This TCR beta chain derives from a study of beta chain features in type 1 diabetes (dated by TCRdb to 2016 to 2019). Regarding the complete study: Patients and healthy donors did not differ in mean age, gender distribution, total cell number or subset yield. Naive and central memory subsets were obtained from all 28 donors, but regulatory and stem cell-like memory subsets were isolated from only 8 patients and roughly 8 healthy donors. Across all samples, approximately 100 million sorted cells were examined, and cell number per subset correlated strongly with RNA yield. The study compared the TCRB repertoires of sorted circulating CD4+ T cell subsets in recently diagnosed type 1 diabetes patients with those in matched healthy donors.

Concerning this clone: Its antigen remains undetermined. No much larger clone is present one base from it, and per-base qualities are unavailable.

The entire isolated RNA was reverse transcribed using the High Capacity cDNA Reverse Transcription Kit, and thus expressed TCRB transcripts were sequenced. Deep immunoSEQ sequencing was performed on naive, central memory and regulatory T cell samples, with an average of roughly 4 million total reads per sample. Sorted cells were lysed in RLT buffer, and RNA was extracted using DNase-treated RNeasy Micro or Mini kits according to cell number. Each cell subset was processed separately to prevent cross-contamination, with patient and healthy donor samples processed together. The immunoSEQ multiplex PCR was used to amplify TCRB sequences from cDNA, yielding 87-bp fragments that span the CDR3 region. Amplicons were sequenced on the Illumina HiSeq platform. From the authors' description of their analysis: PCR bias was computationally corrected using synthetic template baselines, reads within Hamming distance 2 were collapsed, and singletons that could not be merged were discarded. Reads were aligned against IMGT so that V, D and J genes, CDR3 length and insertions or deletions at six rearrangement sites could be assigned. Clonotype counts were normalized to sorted cell number within each subset before computing true diversity and Gini coefficients with the tcR R package. Repertoire sharing was quantified using the overlap coefficient calculated on TCRB nucleotide sequences. Entries here come from immuneACCESS through TCRdb and include only in-frame sequences with V and J called. Some clones fail to appear in such tables; in the studies checked, an unresolved V gene covers under half of the shortfall, and the cause of the remainder is unknown. V and J calls and clone size come straight from that table; D and trimming were deduced from the DNA. Counted in this sample were 130,000 to 150,000 clones; around 13% of them appeared once. 1.3% of the sample is in the top ten clones.

Each donor gave one peripheral blood draw, averaging approximately 120 mL, which was collected into heparinised tubes. A BD FACSAria II and a panel including CD45RO, CCR7, CD25, CD127, CD95 and CD27 were used to sort naive, central memory, regulatory and stem cell-like memory CD4+ T cells. A purity above 95% was achieved for all sorted populations. PBMCs were isolated right away by Lymphoprep density gradient centrifugation and were stained directly, without culture. So that batch effects would be minimized, each experiment stained and sorted samples in pairs, pairing one healthy donor with one patient. Paper-wide results and their limitations: Naive, central memory and regulatory TCRB repertoires appeared to be more similar among patients than among healthy donors. In all four CD4+ subsets, TCRB CDR3 length was moderately but significantly shorter in type 1 diabetes patients. Because cDNA was sequenced instead of genomic DNA, activated cells with high expression could be over-represented, although the groups did not differ in activation or CD3 levels. Only small numbers of individuals were included in the HLA sub-analyses, which left unresolved whether HLA type had any influence on TCRB rearrangement. Patients with type 1 diabetes made fewer insertions and deleted more nucleotides at VDJ recombination sites, implying thymic rearrangement abnormalities. Shorter templates might be favored by PCR, yet because patient and control samples were amplified and corrected together, any such skew would affect both groups equally.

V drops 10 bases and J drops 4 bases, leaving 16 bases in between. The CDR3 numbers 13 residues from cysteine through phenylalanine. Only the CDR3 portion is preserved as DNA: 39 bases, with reading frame beginning at the first base. The germline V gene gives CDR1 as MNHNS and CDR2 as SASEGT. The V and J genes are TRBV6-1 and TRBJ1-1, with the D gene too uncertain to name. Input material: central memory CD4+ T cells from blood. The TCR originated in a man between 18 and 29 years old with type 1 diabetes. The DNA sequence is TGTGCCATCCGTGTCATAGAGGGCACTGAAGCTTTCTTT. Translated, it reads CAIRVIEGTEAFF.